This T cell receptor beta chain was sequenced during a study of vaccination and CD4 T cells after COVID-19. With regard to this clonotype: Its antigen remains unknown.

Cultured CD4+ T cell DNA underwent sequencing with the Oncomine TCR Beta short-read assay. TCRdb re-analysed the PCR reads in MiXCR, keeping a single row per CDR3 protein. This repertoire shows around 3,900 distinct CDR3 sequences, less than 75% found once; its top ten account for over 35%. Per germline, CDR1 SEHNR and CDR2 FQNEAQ (reference sequence). The V gene lost 5 bases and the J gene lost 5 bases, with 21 bases spanning the gap. This CDR3 has 16 amino acids. Indicated treatment: approximately 9-day PBMC culture with coronavirus spike peptide pools or control peptides (ViraFEST assay). Ahead of the COVID-19 pandemic (2011-2018), the CD4+ T cells of the unexposed donor were collected.

Sequenced sample: CD4+ T cells from blood, cultured in vitro. The chain joins TRBV7-9 to TRBJ2-5; D gene ambiguous. This TCR derives from a human donor in good health. CDR3 region: CASSRITGLQDETQYF. The CDR3 nucleotides are TGTGCCAGCAGCCGAATTACGGGCCTTCAGGACGAGACCCAGTACTTC.